This TCR beta chain was observed in a study of blood T cell repertoires in COVID-19. Assay used: immunoSEQ multiplex PCR; TCRdb lists only in-frame clones, some missing. The table has fewer than 90,000 clones, 65% to 85% seen once. Patients in Seattle were enrolled during active infection, then followed longitudinally. Looked up from germline, CDR1 is GTSNPN and CDR2 is SVGIG (reference sequence). This CDR3 spans 11 amino acids. The germline V and J ends were trimmed by 5 bases and 7 bases, with 10 bases remaining between them. The source is a man in his 70s with COVID-19, enrolled during active disease. This chain connects TRBV30 to TRBJ2-3; unclear D gene. The sample taken for sequencing was peripheral blood. The CDR3 spells CAWAASNTQYF. In nucleotides, the CDR3 is TGTGCCTGGGCGGCTAGTAATACGCAGTATTTT.